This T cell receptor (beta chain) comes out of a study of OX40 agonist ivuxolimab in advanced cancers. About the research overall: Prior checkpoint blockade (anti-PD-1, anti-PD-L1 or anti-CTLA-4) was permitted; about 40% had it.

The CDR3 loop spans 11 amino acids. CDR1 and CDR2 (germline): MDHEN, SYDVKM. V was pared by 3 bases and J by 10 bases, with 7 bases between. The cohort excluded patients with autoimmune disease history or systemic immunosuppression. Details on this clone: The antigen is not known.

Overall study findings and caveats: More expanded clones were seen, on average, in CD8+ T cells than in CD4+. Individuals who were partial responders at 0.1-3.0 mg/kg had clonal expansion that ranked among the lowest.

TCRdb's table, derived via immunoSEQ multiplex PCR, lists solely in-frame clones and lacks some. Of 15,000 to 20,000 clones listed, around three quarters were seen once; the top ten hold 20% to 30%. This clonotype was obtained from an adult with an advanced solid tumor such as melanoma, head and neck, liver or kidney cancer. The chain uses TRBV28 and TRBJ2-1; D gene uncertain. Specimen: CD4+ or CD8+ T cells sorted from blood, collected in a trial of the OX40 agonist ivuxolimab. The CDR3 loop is CASSLDDEQFF. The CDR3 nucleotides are TGTGCCAGCAGTTTGGACGACGAGCAGTTCTTC.